Following are 3 T cell receptor beta chains from one sample sequenced in a study of blood T cell repertoires in COVID-19. The assay was immunoSEQ multiplex PCR, and TCRdb's table has in-frame clones only and misses some. The table has some 210,000 clones, around nine tenths seen once. Sequencing was carried out using peripheral blood. These receptors were taken from a man between 60 and 75 years old with COVID-19, enrolled during active disease.

CDR3 nucleotides: TGTGCCAGCAGTTTATCAATAGCCTACGAGCAGTACTTC. It is translated as CASSLSIAYEQYF. This chain connects TRBV28 to TRBJ2-7, with D unclear. CDR1 MDHEN and CDR2 SYDVKM come from the germline V gene. This CDR3 spans 13 amino acids. Trimming removed 1 base from V and 2 bases from J, with 6 bases in between.

This chain uses TRBV18 with TRBJ1-4, with 7 bases aligning to TRBD1. V lost 2 bases, J lost 7 bases, and 10 bases stayed unmatched. Germline CDR1 KGHSH, CDR2 LQKENI. CDR3 size: 16 residues. The CDR3 nucleotides are TGTGCCAGCTCACCATCATCCGGGACAGCGAGTGAAAAACTGTTTTTT. Protein product: CASSPSSGTASEKLFF. The full variable domain, its missing parts supplied by reference TRBV18 and TRBJ1-4, is NAGVMQNPRHLVRRRGQEARLRCSPMKGHSHVYWYRQLPEEGLKFMVYLQKENIIDESGMPKERFSAEFPKEGPSILRIQQVVRGDSAAYFCASSPSSGTASEKLFFGSGTQLSVL.

V is TRBV5-8 and J is TRBJ2-1; TRBD2 aligns across 14 bases. The CDR3 spans 16 residues. The V gene end was trimmed by 2 bases and the J gene end by 7 bases; junction bases not matched to a gene: 5. Germline V gene data show CDR1 as SGHTS and CDR2 as YDEGEE. The CDR3 reads CASSLRTSGRRNEQFF. CDR3 nucleotide sequence: TGTGCCAGCAGCTTACGGACTAGCGGGAGGCGGAATGAGCAGTTCTTC.